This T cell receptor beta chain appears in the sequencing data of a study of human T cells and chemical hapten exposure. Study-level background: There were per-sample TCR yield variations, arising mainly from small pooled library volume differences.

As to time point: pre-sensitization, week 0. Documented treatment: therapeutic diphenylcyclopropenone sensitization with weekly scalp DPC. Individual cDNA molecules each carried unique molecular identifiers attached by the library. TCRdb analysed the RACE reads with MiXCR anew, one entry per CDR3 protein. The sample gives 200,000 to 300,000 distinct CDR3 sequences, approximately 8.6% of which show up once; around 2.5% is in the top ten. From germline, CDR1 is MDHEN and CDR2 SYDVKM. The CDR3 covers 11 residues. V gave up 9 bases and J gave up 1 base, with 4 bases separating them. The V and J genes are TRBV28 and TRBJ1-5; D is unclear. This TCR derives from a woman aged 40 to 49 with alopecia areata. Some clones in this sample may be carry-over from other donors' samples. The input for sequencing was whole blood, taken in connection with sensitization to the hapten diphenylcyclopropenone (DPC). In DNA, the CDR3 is TGTGCCAGTCGAAGCAATCAGCCCCAGCATTTT. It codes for CASRSNQPQHF.